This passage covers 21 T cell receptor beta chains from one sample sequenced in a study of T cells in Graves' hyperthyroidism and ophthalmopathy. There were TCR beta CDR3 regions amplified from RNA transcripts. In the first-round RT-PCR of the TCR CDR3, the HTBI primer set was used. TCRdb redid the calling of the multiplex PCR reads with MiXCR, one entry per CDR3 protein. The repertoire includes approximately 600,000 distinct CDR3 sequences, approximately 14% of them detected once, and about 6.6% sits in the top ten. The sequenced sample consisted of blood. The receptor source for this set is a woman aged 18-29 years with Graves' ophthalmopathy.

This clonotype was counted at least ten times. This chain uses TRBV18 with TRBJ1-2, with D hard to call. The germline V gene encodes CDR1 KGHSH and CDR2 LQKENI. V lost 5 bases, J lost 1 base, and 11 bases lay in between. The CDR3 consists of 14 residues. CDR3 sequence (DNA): TGTGCCAGCTCAACGACTGAGGGTAACTATGGCTACACCTTC. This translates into CASSTTEGNYGYTF.

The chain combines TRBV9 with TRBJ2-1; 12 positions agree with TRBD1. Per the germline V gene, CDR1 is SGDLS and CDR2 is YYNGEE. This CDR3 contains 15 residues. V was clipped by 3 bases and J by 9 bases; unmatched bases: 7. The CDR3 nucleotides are TGTGCCAGCAGCGAGATCGGGACAGGGGGCGGTGAGCAGTTCTTC. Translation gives CASSEIGTGGGEQFF.

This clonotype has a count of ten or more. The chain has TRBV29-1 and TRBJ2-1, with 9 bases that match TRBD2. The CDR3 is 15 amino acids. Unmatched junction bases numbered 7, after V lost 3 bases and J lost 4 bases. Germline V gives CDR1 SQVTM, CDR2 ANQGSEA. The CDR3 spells CSVEPASGVYNEQFF. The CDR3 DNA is TGCAGCGTTGAGCCGGCTAGCGGGGTTTACAATGAGCAGTTCTTC.

CDR3 sequence (DNA): TGCAGTGCTAGAGTCAGCGGCGGGGGCAACGAGCAGTACTTC. The encoded protein is CSARVSGGGNEQYF. The V call is TRBV20-1, the J call TRBJ2-7, with a possible D match to TRBD2 (7 bases). CDR3 length: 14 amino acids. V shed 1 base and J shed 5 bases, with 15 bases lying between them. Germline V gives CDR1 DFQATT, CDR2 SNEGSKA (reference sequence).

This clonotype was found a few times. The CDR3 reads CASSLGGSRSRGETQYF. DNA of the CDR3: TGTGCCAGCAGCTTAGGAGGGAGTAGGTCACGGGGGGAGACCCAGTACTTC. This chain connects TRBV7-2 to TRBJ2-5; D is possibly TRBD2 (6 bases). Trimming took 1 base from V and 5 from J, leaving 20 bases between them. The CDR3 contains 17 residues. Germline CDR1 reads SGHTA; CDR2 reads FQGNSA.

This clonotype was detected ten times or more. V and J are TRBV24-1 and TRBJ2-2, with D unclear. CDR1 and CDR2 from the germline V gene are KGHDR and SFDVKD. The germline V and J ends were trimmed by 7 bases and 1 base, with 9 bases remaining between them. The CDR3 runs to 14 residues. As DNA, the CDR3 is TGTGCCACCAGCGCTTATAGGAACACCGGGGAGCTGTTTTTT. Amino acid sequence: CATSAYRNTGELFF.

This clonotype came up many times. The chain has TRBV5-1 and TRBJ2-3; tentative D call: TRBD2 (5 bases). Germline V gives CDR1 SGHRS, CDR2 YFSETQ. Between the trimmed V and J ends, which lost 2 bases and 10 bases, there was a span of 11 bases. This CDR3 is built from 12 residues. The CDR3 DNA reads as TGCGCCAGCAGCTTCAGCTTGGAGGCGCAGTATTTT. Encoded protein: CASSFSLEAQYF.

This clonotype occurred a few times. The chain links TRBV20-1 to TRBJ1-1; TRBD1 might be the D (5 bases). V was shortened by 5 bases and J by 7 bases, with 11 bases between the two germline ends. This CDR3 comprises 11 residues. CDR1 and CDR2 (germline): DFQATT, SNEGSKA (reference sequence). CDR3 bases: TGCAGTGCTTTACAGGAGATTGAAGCTTTCTTT. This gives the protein CSALQEIEAFF.

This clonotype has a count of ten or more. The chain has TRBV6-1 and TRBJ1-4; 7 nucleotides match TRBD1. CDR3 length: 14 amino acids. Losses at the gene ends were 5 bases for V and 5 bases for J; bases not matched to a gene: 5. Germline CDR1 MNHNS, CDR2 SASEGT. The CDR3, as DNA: TGTGCCAGCAGTTTACAGGGGATCAATGAAAAACTGTTTTTT. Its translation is CASSLQGINEKLFF.

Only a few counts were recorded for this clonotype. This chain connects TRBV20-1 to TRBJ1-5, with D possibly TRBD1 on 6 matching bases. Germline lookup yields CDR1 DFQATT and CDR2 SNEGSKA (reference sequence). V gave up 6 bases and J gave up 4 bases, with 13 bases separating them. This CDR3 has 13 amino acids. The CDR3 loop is CSAPDRLNQPQHF. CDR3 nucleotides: TGCAGTGCCCCGGACAGATTAAATCAGCCCCAGCATTTT.

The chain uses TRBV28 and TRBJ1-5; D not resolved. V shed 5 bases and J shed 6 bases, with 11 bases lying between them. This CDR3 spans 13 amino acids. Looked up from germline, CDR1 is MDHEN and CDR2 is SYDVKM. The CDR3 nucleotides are TGTGCCAGCAGTGACCCCGAGAGTCAGCCCCAGCATTTT. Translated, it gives CASSDPESQPQHF.

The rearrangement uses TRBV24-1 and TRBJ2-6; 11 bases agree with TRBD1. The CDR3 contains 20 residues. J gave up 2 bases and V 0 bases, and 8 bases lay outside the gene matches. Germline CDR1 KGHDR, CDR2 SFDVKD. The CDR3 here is CATSDLRGDRGIPGANVLTF. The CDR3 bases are TGTGCCACCAGTGATTTGCGGGGGGACAGGGGGATCCCTGGGGCCAACGTCCTGACTTTC.

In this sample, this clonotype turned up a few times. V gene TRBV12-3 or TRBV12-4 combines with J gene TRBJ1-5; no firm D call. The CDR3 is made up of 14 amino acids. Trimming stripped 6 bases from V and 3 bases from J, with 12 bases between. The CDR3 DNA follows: TGTGCCAGCAGCCTAGGCGCAAACAATCAGCCCCAGCATTTT. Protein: CASSLGANNQPQHF.

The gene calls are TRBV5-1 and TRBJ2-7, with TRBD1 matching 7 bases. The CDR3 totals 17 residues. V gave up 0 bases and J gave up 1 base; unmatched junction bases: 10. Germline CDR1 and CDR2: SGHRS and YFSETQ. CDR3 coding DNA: TGCGCCAGCAGCTTGGGGGCTGGGACAGCCCTATCCTACGAGCAGTACTTC. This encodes CASSLGAGTALSYEQYF. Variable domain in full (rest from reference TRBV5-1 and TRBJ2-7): KAGVTQTPRYLIKTRGQQVTLSCSPISGHRSVSWYQQTPGQGLQFLFEYFSETQRNKGNFPGRFSGRQFSNSRSEMNVSTLELGDSALYLCASSLGAGTALSYEQYFGPGTRLTVT.

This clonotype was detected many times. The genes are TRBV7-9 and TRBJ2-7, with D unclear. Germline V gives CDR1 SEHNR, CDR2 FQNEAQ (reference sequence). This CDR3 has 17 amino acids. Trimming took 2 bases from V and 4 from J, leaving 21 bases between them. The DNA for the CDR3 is TGTGCCAGCAGCTTATTTGGCCCGGAGTTAGGTTATTACGAGCAGTACTTC. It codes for CASSLFGPELGYYEQYF.

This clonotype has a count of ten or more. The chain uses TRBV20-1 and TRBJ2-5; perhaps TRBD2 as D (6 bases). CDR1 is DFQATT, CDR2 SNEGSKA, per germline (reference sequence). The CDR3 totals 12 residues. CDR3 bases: TGCGGCCTATACGGAGGGCAAGAGACCCAGTACTTC. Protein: CGLYGGQETQYF.

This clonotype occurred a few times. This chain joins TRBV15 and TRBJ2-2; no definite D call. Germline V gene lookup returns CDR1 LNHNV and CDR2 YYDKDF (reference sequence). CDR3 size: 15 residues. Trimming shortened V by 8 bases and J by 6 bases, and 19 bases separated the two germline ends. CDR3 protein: CATLRPLDSAGELFF. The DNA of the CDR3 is TGTGCCACCCTTCGACCTCTCGATTCGGCCGGGGAGCTGTTTTTT.

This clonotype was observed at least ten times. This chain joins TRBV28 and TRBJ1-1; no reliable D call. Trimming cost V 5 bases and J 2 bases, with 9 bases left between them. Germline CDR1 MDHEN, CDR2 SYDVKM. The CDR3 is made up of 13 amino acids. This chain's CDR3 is CASSAWTNTEAFF. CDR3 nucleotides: TGTGCCAGCAGTGCATGGACCAACACTGAAGCTTTCTTT. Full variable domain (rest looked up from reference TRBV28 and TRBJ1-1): DVKVTQSSRYLVKRTGEKVFLECVQDMDHENMFWYRQDPGLGLRLIYFSYDVKMKEKGDIPEGYSVSREKKERFSLILESASTNQTSMYLCASSAWTNTEAFFGQGTRLTVV.

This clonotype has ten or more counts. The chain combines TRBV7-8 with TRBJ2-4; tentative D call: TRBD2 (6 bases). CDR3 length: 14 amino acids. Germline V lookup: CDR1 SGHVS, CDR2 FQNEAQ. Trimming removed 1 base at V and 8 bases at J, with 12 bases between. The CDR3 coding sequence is TGTGCCAGCAGCTTAGAGGAGGGTATGGACATTCAGTACTTC. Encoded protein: CASSLEEGMDIQYF.

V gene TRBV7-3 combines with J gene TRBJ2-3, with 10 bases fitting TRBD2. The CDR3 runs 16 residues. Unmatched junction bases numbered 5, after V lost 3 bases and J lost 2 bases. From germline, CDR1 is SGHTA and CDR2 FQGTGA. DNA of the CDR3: TGTGCCAGCAGCTTCAGGACTAGCGGAGTCACAGATACGCAGTATTTT. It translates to CASSFRTSGVTDTQYF. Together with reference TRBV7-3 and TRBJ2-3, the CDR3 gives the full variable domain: GAGVSQTPSNKVTEKGKYVELRCDPISGHTALYWYRQSLGQGPEFLIYFQGTGAADDSGLPNDRFFAVRPEGSVSTLKIQRTERGDSAVYLCASSFRTSGVTDTQYFGPGTRLTVL.

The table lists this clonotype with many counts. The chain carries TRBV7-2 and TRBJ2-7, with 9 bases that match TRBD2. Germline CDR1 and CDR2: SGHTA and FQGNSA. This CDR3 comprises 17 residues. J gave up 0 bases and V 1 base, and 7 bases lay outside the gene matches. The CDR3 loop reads CASSLDRVSGGSYEQYF. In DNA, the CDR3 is TGTGCCAGCAGCTTAGATCGCGTTAGCGGGGGCTCCTACGAGCAGTACTTC.